The rows below give T cell receptor beta chains drawn from one sample of a study of T cells in Graves' hyperthyroidism and ophthalmopathy. TCRdb analysed the multiplex PCR reads with MiXCR anew, one entry per CDR3 protein. The sample records more than 350,000 distinct CDR3 sequences, 14% to 15% being singletons. The sequenced material came from blood. Every receptor here comes from a woman aged 25 to 39 with Graves' hyperthyroidism. The CDR3 runs from the conserved cysteine through the conserved F or W. A D gene is named only where the DNA matches it firmly. Some rows have no size entry. The others give once, few or many, or a class for an expanded clone.

j_gene: TRBJ1-2
abundance: many
d_gene: TRBD1
v_gene: TRBV29-1
CDR3nt: TGCAGCGTCGAAAGACAGGGGGCGGATGGCTACACCTTC
CDR3aa: CSVERQGADGYTF

j_gene: TRBJ2-1
abundance: many
d_gene: TRBD2
v_gene: TRBV5-1
CDR3nt: TGCGCCAGCAGGTCTACACTAGCGGGAGGTTTTCGCAATGAGCAGTTCTTC
CDR3aa: CASRSTLAGGFRNEQFF

j_gene: TRBJ1-6
abundance: many
d_gene: -
v_gene: TRBV2
CDR3nt: TGTGCCAGGGGTTCTGGCTCCTATAATTCACCCCTCCACTTT
CDR3aa: CARGSGSYNSPLHF

j_gene: TRBJ2-5
abundance: many
d_gene: TRBD2
v_gene: TRBV7-2
CDR3nt: TGTGCCAGCAGGGTTAGCGGGAGGGTCCAAGAGACCCAGTACTTC
CDR3aa: CASRVSGRVQETQYF

j_gene: TRBJ2-7
abundance: -
d_gene: TRBD1
v_gene: TRBV5-4
CDR3nt: TGTGCCAGCAGCCGGGGACAGTACGAGCAGTACTTC
CDR3aa: CASSRGQYEQYF

j_gene: TRBJ2-7
abundance: many
d_gene: -
v_gene: TRBV11-1
CDR3nt: TGTGCCAGCAGCTTAGGACGGCTAAGGGAGCAGTACTTC
CDR3aa: CASSLGRLREQYF

j_gene: TRBJ2-3
abundance: few
d_gene: TRBD1
v_gene: TRBV29-1
CDR3nt: TGCAGCGTTGAAGATCGTCAGGGGGCTATTAGCACAGATACGCAGTATTTT
CDR3aa: CSVEDRQGAISTDTQYF

j_gene: TRBJ2-1
abundance: many
d_gene: -
v_gene: TRBV3-1
CDR3nt: TGTGCCAGCAGCCCCGAACGTAACTACAATGAGCAGTTCTTC
CDR3aa: CASSPERNYNEQFF

j_gene: TRBJ2-7
abundance: many
d_gene: TRBD2
v_gene: TRBV2
CDR3nt: TGTGCCGGAACTAGCGCAAACGAGCAGTACTTC
CDR3aa: CAGTSANEQYF

j_gene: TRBJ1-2
abundance: few
d_gene: TRBD1
v_gene: TRBV27
CDR3nt: TGTGCCAGCAGTTCCGGGACAGGGAATCGACTTTATGGCTACACCTTC
CDR3aa: CASSSGTGNRLYGYTF

j_gene: TRBJ2-2
abundance: -
d_gene: TRBD1
v_gene: TRBV20-1
CDR3nt: TGCAGTGCTAGAGATCCCGGGACAGGGGTGGCCGGGGAGCTGTTTTTT
CDR3aa: CSARDPGTGVAGELFF

j_gene: TRBJ2-5
abundance: many
d_gene: -
v_gene: TRBV28
CDR3nt: TGTGCCAGCAGTACGCCCGGGTGGGCAGAGACCCAGTACTTC
CDR3aa: CASSTPGWAETQYF

j_gene: TRBJ2-3
abundance: many
d_gene: -
v_gene: TRBV7-8
CDR3nt: TGTGCCAGCAGCTTAGAGGATGGAAGCACAGATACGCAGTATTTT
CDR3aa: CASSLEDGSTDTQYF

j_gene: TRBJ2-3
abundance: few
d_gene: -
v_gene: TRBV6-2/TRBV6-3
CDR3nt: TGTGCCAGCAGGAGGGGACGGACAGATACGCAGTATTTT
CDR3aa: CASRRGRTDTQYF

j_gene: TRBJ2-7
abundance: many
d_gene: -
v_gene: TRBV27
CDR3nt: TGTGCCAGCTCACTCTCGATCACCTACGAGCAGTACTTC
CDR3aa: CASSLSITYEQYF

j_gene: TRBJ1-5
abundance: few
d_gene: -
v_gene: TRBV5-5
CDR3nt: TGTGCCAGCAGCTTGGACGGGGGTCGCAATCAGCCCCAGCATTTT
CDR3aa: CASSLDGGRNQPQHF

j_gene: TRBJ2-1
abundance: many
d_gene: -
v_gene: TRBV20-1
CDR3nt: TGCAGTGCTAGAGATCTAGCGAGCTCCTACAATGAGCAGTTCTTC
CDR3aa: CSARDLASSYNEQFF

j_gene: TRBJ2-7
abundance: many
d_gene: -
v_gene: TRBV30
CDR3nt: TGTGCCTGGACGGCGTACTCCTACGAGCAGTACTTC
CDR3aa: CAWTAYSYEQYF

j_gene: TRBJ2-1
abundance: many
d_gene: TRBD2
v_gene: TRBV18
CDR3nt: TGTGCCAGCTTGACTAGCGGCACCTACAATGAGCAGTTCTTC
CDR3aa: CASLTSGTYNEQFF